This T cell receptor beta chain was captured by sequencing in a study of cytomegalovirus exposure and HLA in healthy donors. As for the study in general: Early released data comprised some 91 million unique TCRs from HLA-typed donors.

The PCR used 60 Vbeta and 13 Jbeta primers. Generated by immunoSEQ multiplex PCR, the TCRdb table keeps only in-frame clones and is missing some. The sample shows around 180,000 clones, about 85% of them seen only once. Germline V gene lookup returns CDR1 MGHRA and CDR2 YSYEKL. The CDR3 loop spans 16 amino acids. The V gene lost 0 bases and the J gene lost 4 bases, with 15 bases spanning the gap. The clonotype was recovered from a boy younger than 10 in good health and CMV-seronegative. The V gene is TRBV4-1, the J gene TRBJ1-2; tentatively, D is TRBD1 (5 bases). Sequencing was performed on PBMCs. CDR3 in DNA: TGCGCCAGCAGCCAAGATCGGGCAGGGATGGGCTATGGCTACACCTTC. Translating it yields CASSQDRAGMGYGYTF.